These 18 T cell receptor beta chains came from one sample sequenced in a study of blood T cell repertoires in COVID-19. Produced via immunoSEQ multiplex PCR; TCRdb's table is partial and in-frame only. The sample holds around 140,000 clones, about 86% seen once. The sequenced sample consisted of peripheral blood. The receptors here all came from a woman aged 60 to 75 with acute or convalescent COVID-19.

The rearrangement uses TRBV18 and TRBJ2-2; 14 positions match TRBD2. The V segment lost 3 bases and the J segment 0 bases; nucleotides outside the gene matches: 9. Germline values: CDR1 KGHSH, CDR2 LQKENI. CDR3 length: 20 amino acids. This CDR3 is CASSPQTSGGGPSNTGELFF. The CDR3 DNA is TGTGCCAGCTCACCCCAGACTAGCGGGGGGGGTCCCTCGAACACCGGGGAGCTGTTTTTT.

The chain joins TRBV7-2 to TRBJ2-5; D perhaps matches TRBD1 (6 bases). The V and J ends lost 5 bases and 12 bases respectively, with 19 bases between them. The CDR3 runs 13 residues. CDR1 and CDR2 (germline): SGHTA, FQGNSA. The chain's CDR3 is CASSPGLRGLEYF. DNA of the CDR3: TGTGCCAGCAGCCCAGGTCTCAGGGGATTAGAGTACTTC.

The genes are TRBV7-6 and TRBJ2-7; possibly TRBD1 for D (6 bases). The CDR3 length is 13 residues. Germline assignment: CDR1 SGHVS and CDR2 FNYEAQ. Trimming removed 3 bases at V and 5 bases at J, with 11 bases between. The CDR3 nucleotides are TGTGCCAGCAGCTTGGTACAGGGACACGAGCAGTACTTC. This encodes CASSLVQGHEQYF.

The chain uses TRBV19 and TRBJ1-1; perhaps TRBD1 as D (6 bases). Trimming took 4 bases from V and 8 from J, leaving 17 bases between them. Germline loops: CDR1 LNHDA, CDR2 SQIVND (reference sequence). This CDR3 has 14 residues. For the CDR3, the DNA is TGTGCCAGTAGTACCACGGGCAGGGGAACAGAAGCTTTCTTT. This gives the protein CASSTTGRGTEAFF.

The chain joins TRBV5-4 to TRBJ2-3; a possible D gene is TRBD1 (6 bases). Germline V gene sequence: CDR1 SGHNT, CDR2 YYREEE (reference sequence). Trimming shortened V by 0 bases and J by 4 bases, and 12 bases separated the two germline ends. The CDR3 loop spans 15 amino acids. CDR3 region: CASSLAGAGADTQYF. The CDR3 nucleotides read TGTGCCAGCAGCTTGGCAGGGGCGGGTGCAGATACGCAGTATTTT.

The chain has TRBV15 and TRBJ2-5; 8 positions agree with TRBD1. The trim removed 4 bases at V and 6 bases at J, leaving 7 bases unmatched. Per the germline V gene, CDR1 is LNHNV and CDR2 is YYDKDF (reference sequence). The CDR3 length is 14 residues. The CDR3 DNA reads TGTGCCACCAGCACTACAGGGGGGTGGAAGACCCAGTACTTC. This gives the protein CATSTTGGWKTQYF.

The chain has TRBV7-9 and TRBJ2-5; tentative D call: TRBD1 (5 bases). Germline V gene lookup returns CDR1 SEHNR and CDR2 FQNEAQ (reference sequence). Between the trimmed V and J ends, which lost 5 bases and 4 bases, there was a span of 17 bases. The CDR3 is made up of 15 amino acids. CDR3 nucleotide sequence: TGTGCCAGCAGCGATCTGCAGGGTATACGAGAGACCCAGTACTTC. Amino acid sequence: CASSDLQGIRETQYF.

The gene calls are TRBV3-1 (or the pseudogene TRBV3-2) and TRBJ2-2, with 7 positions matching TRBD1. With V trimmed by 3 bases and J by 0 bases, 4 bases remained unmatched. Looked up from germline, CDR1 is LGHDT and CDR2 is YNNKEL (reference sequence). This CDR3 spans 16 amino acids. The CDR3 sequence: CASSHSDRANTGELFF. The CDR3 coding sequence is TGTGCCAGCAGCCATTCAGACAGGGCGAACACCGGGGAGCTGTTTTTT.

This chain joins TRBV7-2 and TRBJ2-3, with TRBD2 matching over 13 bases. This CDR3 comprises 15 residues. The ends lost 7 bases at V and 4 bases at J; junction bases unmatched: 5. The germline gives CDR1 SGHTA, CDR2 FQGNSA. The CDR3 bases are TGTGCCAGCATAAAACTAGCGGGGGGGGCAGATACGCAGTATTTT. Translation: CASIKLAGGADTQYF.

The chain uses TRBV5-1 and TRBJ2-5, with 8 bases matching TRBD2. Germline CDR1 is SGHRS and CDR2 is YFSETQ. The length of the CDR3 is 17 residues. V gave up 0 bases and J gave up 3 bases; unmatched junction bases: 10. The CDR3 DNA follows: TGCGCCAGCAGCTTGGCCATTGCGGGGGGTCCTAAAGAGACCCAGTACTTC. This codes for CASSLAIAGGPKETQYF.

This sequence joins TRBV3-1 (or the pseudogene TRBV3-2) and TRBJ1-6, with D unclear. V lost 4 bases and J lost 6, with 16 bases in between. CDR1 LGHDT and CDR2 YNNKEL come from the germline V gene (reference sequence). The CDR3 covers 16 residues. The CDR3 region has the DNA TGTGCCAGCAGCCCGGGAAGAGGTCAGATTAATTCACCCCTCCACTTT. It specifies CASSPGRGQINSPLHF.

V gene TRBV19 combines with J gene TRBJ1-6; D gene uncertain. With 4 bases removed from V and 1 base from J, the gap between germline ends came to 14 bases. The germline gives CDR1 LNHDA, CDR2 SQIVND (reference sequence). The CDR3 is 17 residues long. DNA of the CDR3: TGTGCCAGTAGTAACGGGATCGGGCGTTCCTATAATTCACCCCTCCACTTT. This translates into CASSNGIGRSYNSPLHF.

The chain uses TRBV2 and TRBJ2-7; 9 bases fit TRBD1. This CDR3 contains 13 residues. The germline CDR1 and CDR2 sequences are SNHLY and FYNNEI. Trimming took 5 bases from V and 7 from J; bases not matched to a gene: 6. The CDR3 sequence: CASSSQGAWEQYF. DNA of the CDR3: TGTGCCAGCAGTTCACAGGGGGCTTGGGAGCAGTACTTC.

J is TRBJ2-1 and V is TRBV3-1 (or the pseudogene TRBV3-2); tentative D call: TRBD1 (6 bases). V was clipped by 2 bases and J by 8 bases, with 19 bases between them. Germline V gives CDR1 LGHDT, CDR2 YNNKEL (reference sequence). This CDR3 is built from 16 residues. The CDR3 bases are TGTGCCAGCAGCCAACCTACAGCTGACAGGCGCGATGAGCAGTTCTTC. Translating it yields CASSQPTADRRDEQFF.

This CDR3 is CASRLTGQKPFATNEKLFF. The CDR3 bases are TGTGCCAGCAGGCTGACAGGACAGAAACCATTTGCAACTAATGAAAAACTGTTTTTT. V and J are TRBV27 and TRBJ1-4; a weak D match, TRBD1 (6 bases). CDR3 length: 19 residues. Germline loops: CDR1 MNHEY, CDR2 SMNVEV (reference sequence). Trimming took off 6 bases at V and 0 bases at J, with 23 bases between the two ends.

The chain couples TRBV19 to TRBJ1-2; no clear D gene. The germline V gene has CDR1 LNHDA and CDR2 SQIVND (reference sequence). The CDR3 loop spans 15 amino acids. Between the trimmed V and J ends, which lost 3 bases and 4 bases, there was a span of 15 bases. DNA for the CDR3: TGTGCCAGTAGTATTGCGAGACATGGAACCTATGGCTACACCTTC. This sequence encodes CASSIARHGTYGYTF.

The chain employs TRBV7-3 and TRBJ2-7; no clear D. Germline loops: CDR1 SGHTA, CDR2 FQGTGA. The length of the CDR3 is 12 residues. V dropped 7 bases and J dropped 1 base, with 8 bases sitting between them. CDR3 sequence (DNA): TGTGCCAGCATCCCAGGTTCCTACGAGCAGTACTTC. It is translated as CASIPGSYEQYF.

The rearrangement links TRBV5-1 to TRBJ2-3; 15 positions agree with TRBD2. The V gene end was trimmed by 4 bases and the J gene end by 0 bases; junction bases not matched to a gene: 9. Germline CDR1 reads SGHRS; CDR2 reads YFSETQ. CDR3 length: 19 residues. The CDR3 here is CASSPGLAGGHASTDTQYF. The CDR3 nucleotides are TGCGCCAGCAGCCCGGGACTAGCGGGGGGTCACGCTAGCACAGATACGCAGTATTTT.